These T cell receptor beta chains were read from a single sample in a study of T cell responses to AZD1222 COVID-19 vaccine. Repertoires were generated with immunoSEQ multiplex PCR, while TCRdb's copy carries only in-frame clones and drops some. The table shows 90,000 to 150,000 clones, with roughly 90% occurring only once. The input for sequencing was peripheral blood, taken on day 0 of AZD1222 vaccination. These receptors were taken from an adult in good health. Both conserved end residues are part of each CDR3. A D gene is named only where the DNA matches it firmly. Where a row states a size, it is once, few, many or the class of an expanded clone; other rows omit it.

DNA: TGTGCCAGCAGCTTGATAGGGCGCACAGATACGCAGTATTTT; CDR3: CASSLIGRTDTQYF; J: TRBJ2-3; V: TRBV5-4; size: -; D: -
DNA: TGTGCCAGCAGTTTTTACGCAGGGATCGACACTGAAGCTTTCTTT; CDR3: CASSFYAGIDTEAFF; J: TRBJ1-1; V: TRBV27; size: -; D: -
DNA: TGTGCCAGTATTAACCGACAGGGGGCCAAAAACATTCAGTACTTC; CDR3: CASINRQGAKNIQYF; J: TRBJ2-4; V: TRBV19; size: -; D: TRBD1
DNA: TGTGCCAGCTCACCAGCAGGGGCCTCTGAAGCTTTCTTT; CDR3: CASSPAGASEAFF; J: TRBJ1-1; V: TRBV18; size: -; D: -
DNA: TGTGCCAGCAGTTACTCGGGACCGGGACAGGGTGGTGAGCAGTACTTC; CDR3: CASSYSGPGQGGEQYF; J: TRBJ2-7; V: TRBV6-5; size: -; D: TRBD1
DNA: TGCGCCAGCAGCCGCGGGACAGGGGGCAGTGAAGCTTTCTTT; CDR3: CASSRGTGGSEAFF; J: TRBJ1-1; V: TRBV5-1; size: -; D: TRBD1
DNA: TGCGCCAGCAGCTTCCCGGGGGTCGATCAAGAGACCCAGTACTTC; CDR3: CASSFPGVDQETQYF; J: TRBJ2-5; V: TRBV5-1; size: -; D: -
DNA: TGTGCCAGCAGCCTTGGAAGCAATCAGCCCCAGCATTTT; CDR3: CASSLGSNQPQHF; J: TRBJ1-5; V: TRBV11-2; size: -; D: -
DNA: TGTGCCAGCAACCTCCGGGGTCCTTTGAACACTGAAGCTTTCTTT; CDR3: CASNLRGPLNTEAFF; J: TRBJ1-1; V: TRBV5-8; size: once; D: -
DNA: TGTGCCAGCAGCACGGGACAGGGTGACACCGGGGAGCTGTTTTTT; CDR3: CASSTGQGDTGELFF; J: TRBJ2-2; V: TRBV6-4; size: -; D: TRBD1
DNA: TGCAGCGTAGAGGAAGAGACCCAGTACTTC; CDR3: CSVEEETQYF; J: TRBJ2-5; V: TRBV29-1; size: -; D: -
DNA: TGTGCCAAAATCCGGACGGACGTGAACACTGAAGCTTTCTTT; CDR3: CAKIRTDVNTEAFF; J: TRBJ1-1; V: TRBV2; size: -; D: -
DNA: TGTGCCAGTAGAAATACTCCAACTAATGAAAAACTGTTTTTT; CDR3: CASRNTPTNEKLFF; J: TRBJ1-4; V: TRBV19; size: -; D: -
DNA: TGTGCCAGCAGCTTGGAGGGACAGGGAGGATACTACTATGGCTACACCTTC; CDR3: CASSLEGQGGYYYGYTF; J: TRBJ1-2; V: TRBV5-6; size: -; D: TRBD1
DNA: TGTGCCAGCAGCTTAGATATGGGGACTAGCGGGACTAGCTCCTACGAGCAGTACTTC; CDR3: CASSLDMGTSGTSSYEQYF; J: TRBJ2-7; V: TRBV11-2; size: -; D: TRBD2
DNA: TGTGCCAGCAGTTTATTAGGCGGGGTGAGCAATCAGCCCCAGCATTTT; CDR3: CASSLLGGVSNQPQHF; J: TRBJ1-5; V: TRBV27; size: -; D: -
DNA: TGTGCCAGCAGCTTTGTTCGGGGGGAGGAGGGCAACGAGCAGTACTTC; CDR3: CASSFVRGEEGNEQYF; J: TRBJ2-7; V: TRBV9; size: once; D: TRBD2
DNA: TGTGCCAGCAGTTACTCGACAGGACAGGGATGGTGGGAGCAGTACTTC; CDR3: CASSYSTGQGWWEQYF; J: TRBJ2-7; V: TRBV6-5; size: -; D: TRBD1
DNA: TGTGCCAGCAGCCCCCTGTCGGACAGGTCGAACACTGAAGCTTTCTTT; CDR3: CASSPLSDRSNTEAFF; J: TRBJ1-1; V: TRBV4-2; size: few; D: TRBD1
DNA: TGTGCCAGCAGCTTTGGGAGGAACACCGGGGAGCTGTTTTTT; CDR3: CASSFGRNTGELFF; J: TRBJ2-2; V: TRBV7-8; size: -; D: -
DNA: TGTGCCAGCAGCCCCAGGCATGGAAACACCATATATTTT; CDR3: CASSPRHGNTIYF; J: TRBJ1-3; V: TRBV12-3/TRBV12-4; size: -; D: -
DNA: TGTGCCACCAGCCCACCTTCGGGGGACTATGGCTACACCTTC; CDR3: CATSPPSGDYGYTF; J: TRBJ1-2; V: TRBV15; size: -; D: -
DNA: TGTGCCAGCAGCTTGGTGGCAGGGATATCAAATGGCTACACCTTC; CDR3: CASSLVAGISNGYTF; J: TRBJ1-2; V: TRBV5-5; size: -; D: -
DNA: TGTGCCAGCAGTTACGGGACAGGTTTTGGCTACACCTTC; CDR3: CASSYGTGFGYTF; J: TRBJ1-2; V: TRBV6-5; size: -; D: TRBD1
DNA: TGTGCCAGCAGCCTGGGCGCGGGGGCCGGGGAGCTGTTTTTT; CDR3: CASSLGAGAGELFF; J: TRBJ2-2; V: TRBV7-3; size: -; D: TRBD2
DNA: TGTGCCAGTAATCCACGGGTAATCAATCAGCCCCAGCATTTT; CDR3: CASNPRVINQPQHF; J: TRBJ1-5; V: TRBV19; size: -; D: -
DNA: TGCAGCGTTGAAGGCACACAGGGGAATCTCAACTATGGCTACACCTTC; CDR3: CSVEGTQGNLNYGYTF; J: TRBJ1-2; V: TRBV29-1; size: -; D: TRBD1
DNA: TGTGCCAGCAAATCGCCTATGAACACTGAAGCTTTCTTT; CDR3: CASKSPMNTEAFF; J: TRBJ1-1; V: TRBV28; size: -; D: -
DNA: TGTGCCAGCAGCCAAGGGGTAGGGGGGCACACTGAAGCTTTCTTT; CDR3: CASSQGVGGHTEAFF; J: TRBJ1-1; V: TRBV3-1/TRBV3-2; size: -; D: -
DNA: TGTGCCAGCAGTTACGAGGGGAGATCCTACGAGCAGTACTTC; CDR3: CASSYEGRSYEQYF; J: TRBJ2-7; V: TRBV6-9; size: -; D: -
DNA: TGTGCCACCACACGGGACAGGGAGGATTCACCCCTCCACTTT; CDR3: CATTRDREDSPLHF; J: TRBJ1-6; V: TRBV6-5; size: -; D: TRBD1
DNA: TGTGCCAGCAGCCGCGGGGATCAGCCCCAGCATTTT; CDR3: CASSRGDQPQHF; J: TRBJ1-5; V: TRBV3-1/TRBV3-2; size: -; D: -
DNA: TGTGCCAGCAGGGTTGCCGGGTCCGACGAGCAGTACTTC; CDR3: CASRVAGSDEQYF; J: TRBJ2-7; V: TRBV2; size: -; D: -
DNA: TGTGCCAGCAGTCCTACAGGGGGCAACTATGGCTACACCTTC; CDR3: CASSPTGGNYGYTF; J: TRBJ1-2; V: TRBV7-9; size: -; D: TRBD1
DNA: TGTGCCATCAGTGATACAGGGAAAGAGACCCAGTACTTC; CDR3: CAISDTGKETQYF; J: TRBJ2-5; V: TRBV10-3; size: -; D: -
DNA: TGCGCCAGCAGCTTGGAGGGATATCAGCCCCAGCATTTT; CDR3: CASSLEGYQPQHF; J: TRBJ1-5; V: TRBV5-1; size: -; D: -
DNA: TGTGCCAGCAGTTATGTCTTAGCGGGGGCAGATACGCAGTATTTT; CDR3: CASSYVLAGADTQYF; J: TRBJ2-3; V: TRBV6-9; size: -; D: TRBD2
DNA: TGTGCCAGCAGCGCGACAGGGGAGTTGACTGAAGCTTTCTTT; CDR3: CASSATGELTEAFF; J: TRBJ1-1; V: TRBV7-3; size: -; D: TRBD1
DNA: TGTGCCAGCAGTTTATCCGGCCTGGGAAACACCATATATTTT; CDR3: CASSLSGLGNTIYF; J: TRBJ1-3; V: TRBV27; size: once; D: -
DNA: TGTGCCAGCAGCGTAGATGCCCTGGCGGGGGCACACCAAGAGACCCAGTACTTC; CDR3: CASSVDALAGAHQETQYF; J: TRBJ2-5; V: TRBV9; size: -; D: -
DNA: TGTGCCATCAGCACCCGGGGACCCCATAATTCACCCCTCCACTTT; CDR3: CAISTRGPHNSPLHF; J: TRBJ1-6; V: TRBV10-3; size: -; D: -
DNA: TGTGCCAGCTCACCAAAATTTACAGGGGTCTCGGGCGGAAACACCATATATTTT; CDR3: CASSPKFTGVSGGNTIYF; J: TRBJ1-3; V: TRBV18; size: -; D: TRBD1
DNA: TGTGCCAGCAGTTCCCGAGGCCCTTATGGCTACACCTTC; CDR3: CASSSRGPYGYTF; J: TRBJ1-2; V: TRBV6-5; size: -; D: -
DNA: TGTGCCAGCAGTTACGATTCTTCCTACAATGAGCAGTTCTTC; CDR3: CASSYDSSYNEQFF; J: TRBJ2-1; V: TRBV6-2/TRBV6-3; size: -; D: -
DNA: TGCGCCAGCAGCCAAGATGCCAGGAGCACAGATACGCAGTATTTT; CDR3: CASSQDARSTDTQYF; J: TRBJ2-3; V: TRBV4-3; size: -; D: -
DNA: TGTGCCAGCCGCTGGGGGGGGAGTAACACTGAAGCTTTCTTT; CDR3: CASRWGGSNTEAFF; J: TRBJ1-1; V: TRBV27; size: -; D: -
DNA: TGTGCCAGCAGCGTAGAACAGGGAGGGACCTACGAGCAGTACTTC; CDR3: CASSVEQGGTYEQYF; J: TRBJ2-7; V: TRBV9; size: -; D: -
DNA: TGTGCCAGCAGCCCCAACCAGAGGGGCTACACCTTC; CDR3: CASSPNQRGYTF; J: TRBJ1-2; V: TRBV6-6; size: few; D: -
DNA: TGTGCCAGCAGTCGTGACCCACACACCAATCAGCCCCAGCATTTT; CDR3: CASSRDPHTNQPQHF; J: TRBJ1-5; V: TRBV5-4; size: -; D: -
DNA: TGTGCCAGCAGCCAAGGTCTAGGGGTAATCACTGAAGCTTTCTTT; CDR3: CASSQGLGVITEAFF; J: TRBJ1-1; V: TRBV4-2; size: -; D: -
DNA: TGTGCCATCAGTGAAGGACAGGGGAGAGTCACTGAAGCTTTCTTT; CDR3: CAISEGQGRVTEAFF; J: TRBJ1-1; V: TRBV10-3; size: -; D: TRBD1